These 5 T cell receptor beta chains originate from one sample sequenced in a study of blood T cell repertoires in COVID-19. Assay used: immunoSEQ multiplex PCR; TCRdb lists only in-frame clones, some missing. The sample contains over 120,000 clones, 87% of which appear only once. Sample: peripheral blood. The source of these receptors is a woman in her forties or fifties with active or convalescent COVID-19.

This rearrangement joins TRBV3-1 (or the pseudogene TRBV3-2) to TRBJ1-1, with TRBD1 matching over 8 bases. The CDR3 totals 16 residues. V lost 4 bases, J lost 3 bases, and 10 bases stayed unmatched. Germline CDR1 is LGHDT and CDR2 is YNNKEL (reference sequence). Here the CDR3 DNA reads TGTGCCAGCAGCCCACATGACAGGGGAAGGGACACTGAAGCTTTCTTT. It yields the protein CASSPHDRGRDTEAFF.

This chain joins TRBV6-5 and TRBJ1-2, with 7 positions matching TRBD1. Looked up from germline, CDR1 is MNHEY and CDR2 is SVGAGI. The CDR3 is 13 residues long. With 5 bases clipped from V and 4 bases from J, the junction kept 4 bases outside the gene matches. The chain's CDR3 is CASSTGTVYGYTF. The DNA for the CDR3 is TGTGCCAGCAGTACCGGGACAGTCTATGGCTACACCTTC.

The chain couples TRBV7-2 to TRBJ2-1; 8 bases align to TRBD2. The CDR3 is made up of 14 amino acids. Germline values: CDR1 SGHTA, CDR2 FQGNSA. V shed 4 bases, J shed 14 bases, and the junction held 13 bases outside the gene matches. CDR3 DNA: TGTGCCAGCAGCTCCACGGGGTACGGGACTAGGAAGTTCTTC. Amino acids: CASSSTGYGTRKFF.

The chain employs TRBV7-9 and TRBJ2-7; 10 nucleotides match TRBD2. Unmatched junction bases numbered 6, after V lost 5 bases and J lost 2 bases. The CDR3 is 15 amino acids. Germline CDR1 is SEHNR and CDR2 is FQNEAQ (reference sequence). The CDR3 here is CASSMGLAYPYEQYF. CDR3 bases: TGTGCCAGCAGCATGGGACTAGCGTACCCCTACGAGCAGTACTTC.

V usage is TRBV4-1 and J usage is TRBJ1-5, with 10 positions matching TRBD1. V trimming: 4 bases; J trimming: 5 bases; junction bases outside the gene matches: 5. Germline V gene sequence: CDR1 MGHRA, CDR2 YSYEKL. The CDR3 sequence is 15 residues long. CDR3 protein: CASSPGGQGHQPQHF. The CDR3 nucleotides are TGCGCCAGCAGCCCCGGGGGACAGGGGCATCAGCCCCAGCATTTT.